Reported below is one T cell receptor beta chain. What it binds is not known. This sample was included in a study of shared clonotypes between healthy human individuals. Findings and limits, study-wide: Expectations were that clonotype sharing among donors would be affected by sequencing depth.

At the deep level, the assay was run. Every immunoSEQ plate was one replicate of a subset's evenly spread DNA. Assay: immunoSEQ multiplex PCR; the TCRdb copy retains only in-frame clones and omits some. The sample gives about 1,500,000 clones, roughly 96% of which show up once; over 1% is in the top ten. Caucasian adults residing in Nashville, Tennessee made up all the donors. Trimming took 1 base from V and 2 from J, leaving 7 bases between them. The CDR3 is 15 residues long. CDR1 SGDLS and CDR2 YYNGEE come from the germline V gene. The sequenced material came from naive CD4+ T cells sorted from blood. As for subset: CD45RA+ positively selected. The chain couples TRBV9 to TRBJ2-6, with D perhaps matching TRBD1 (5 bases). This receptor was obtained from a man younger than 40 in good health. The CDR3 protein is CASSVPRAGANVLTF. The CDR3 coding sequence is TGTGCCAGCAGCGTACCCAGGGCTGGGGCCAACGTCCTGACTTTC.